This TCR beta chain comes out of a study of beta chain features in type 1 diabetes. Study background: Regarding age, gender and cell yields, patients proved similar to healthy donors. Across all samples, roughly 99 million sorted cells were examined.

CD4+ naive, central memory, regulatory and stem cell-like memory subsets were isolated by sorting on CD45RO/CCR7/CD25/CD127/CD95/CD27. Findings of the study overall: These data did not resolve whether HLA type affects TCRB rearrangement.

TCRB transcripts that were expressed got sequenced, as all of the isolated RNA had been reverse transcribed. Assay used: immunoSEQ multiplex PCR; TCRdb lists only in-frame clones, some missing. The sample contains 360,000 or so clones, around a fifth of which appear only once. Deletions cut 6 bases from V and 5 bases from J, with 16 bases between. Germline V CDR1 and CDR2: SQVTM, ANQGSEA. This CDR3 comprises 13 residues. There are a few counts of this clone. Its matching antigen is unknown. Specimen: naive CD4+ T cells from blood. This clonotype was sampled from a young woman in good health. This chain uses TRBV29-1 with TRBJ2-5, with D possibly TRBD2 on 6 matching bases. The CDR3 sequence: CSVTIGGRETQYF. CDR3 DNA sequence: TGCAGCGTCACTATAGGAGGGCGGGAGACCCAGTACTTC.